These 12 T cell receptor beta chains came from one sample sequenced in a study of blood T cells in healthy people across ages. PCR was performed a second time for about 7 to 12 cycles using a sample-barcoded 5' primer and a J-beta primer mix. A single record per CDR3 protein comes from TCRdb applying MiXCR to the 5' RACE reads. Among 700,000 to 850,000 distinct CDR3 sequences listed, 35% to 40% were seen once. Material: blood. The receptor source for this set is a man aged 18 to 29 in good health.

V is TRBV29-1 and J is TRBJ2-3, with unresolved D. CDR1 SQVTM and CDR2 ANQGSEA come from the germline V gene. Trimming stripped 1 base from V and 2 bases from J, with 4 bases between. The CDR3 runs to 12 residues. The CDR3 region is CSVEGDTDTQYF. Written as DNA, the CDR3 is TGCAGCGTTGAAGGGGACACAGATACGCAGTATTTT.

The chain couples TRBV12-3 or TRBV12-4 to TRBJ2-2; D is unresolved. The CDR3 has 13 residues. The ends were cut back, 1 base at V and 7 bases at J, with 7 bases in the middle. CDR3 loop: CASSLGSVGELFF. The CDR3 region has the DNA TGTGCCAGCAGTTTAGGGTCCGTCGGGGAGCTGTTTTTT.

Of note for this clonotype: Being one base from a much bigger clone, this may be a read error. The chain has TRBV5-1 and TRBJ2-7; D may be TRBD1 (5 bases). The CDR3 extends over 13 amino acids. Germline-derived CDR1 and CDR2 are SGHRS and YFSETQ. CDR3 sequence: CASSSDSNYGQYF. The CDR3 DNA sequence: TGCGCCAGCAGCAGCGACAGTAACTACGGGCAGTACTTC.

This clonotype was counted between two and nine times. The rearrangement joins TRBV7-6 to TRBJ1-2; tentative D call: TRBD1 (6 bases). The germline gives CDR1 SGHVS, CDR2 FNYEAQ. Trimming took off 5 bases at V and 8 bases at J, with 18 bases between the two ends. The CDR3 covers 14 residues. The CDR3 spells CASSPGGPREGYTF. The CDR3 bases are TGTGCCAGCAGCCCGGGGGGGCCAAGGGAAGGCTACACCTTC.

The rearrangement joins TRBV10-3 to TRBJ2-1, with no clear D. Judging by the DNA end, TRBJ2-7 fits better; the J call may be wrong. Germline CDR1 reads ENHRY; CDR2 reads SYGVKD. This CDR3 contains 13 residues. CDR3 in DNA: TGTGCCATCAGTGACAGCTCCTACAATGAGCAGTACTTC. Amino acids: CAISDSSYNEQYF.

Only a few counts were recorded for this clonotype. The chain carries TRBV20-1 and TRBJ2-1; 8 nucleotides match TRBD2. From germline, CDR1 is DFQATT and CDR2 SNEGSKA (reference sequence). The J segment lost 5 bases and the V segment lost 3 bases, leaving 12 bases of the junction unmatched. The CDR3 has 16 residues. CDR3 DNA: TGCAGTGCTAGTCCCCCAGCGGGGGAACTGGACAATGAGCAGTTCTTC. This codes for CSASPPAGELDNEQFF.

The rearrangement joins TRBV29-1 to TRBJ1-1; D unresolved. The CDR3 extends over 17 amino acids. Looked up from germline, CDR1 is SQVTM and CDR2 is ANQGSEA. CDR3 in DNA: TGCCGCGCCGCCGCCCGGGCCCGGGGTCCGGATGGCGCTGAAGCTTTCTTT. The encoded protein is CRAAARARGPDGAEAFF.

This clonotype was counted many times. This chain links TRBV4-3 with TRBJ2-1, with 12 positions matching TRBD2. This CDR3 has 17 amino acids. With V trimmed by 0 bases and J by 6 bases, 6 bases remained unmatched. Germline V gives CDR1 LGHNA, CDR2 YSLEER. CDR3 amino acids: CASSQEASGGAGNEQFF. Written as DNA, the CDR3 is TGCGCCAGCAGCCAAGAGGCTAGCGGGGGGGCTGGCAATGAGCAGTTCTTC.

The V call is TRBV20-1, the J call TRBJ2-1, with 7 nucleotides matching TRBD1. V was pared by 0 bases and J by 6 bases, with 5 bases of the junction left unmatched. CDR1 is DFQATT, CDR2 SNEGSKA, per germline (reference sequence). This CDR3 has 14 amino acids. The CDR3 sequence: CSARDPQGTNEQFF. CDR3 DNA sequence: TGCAGTGCTAGAGACCCACAGGGGACCAATGAGCAGTTCTTC.

This clonotype has just a few counts. The DNA for the CDR3 is TGTGCCAGCAGCGTAGGGACCATTGGCAATCAGCCCCAGCATTTT. Translated: CASSVGTIGNQPQHF. The chain links TRBV9 to TRBJ1-5; no firm D call. V was pared by 0 bases and J by 2 bases, with 9 bases between. The CDR3 consists of 15 residues. Germline CDR1 and CDR2: SGDLS and YYNGEE.

This clonotype turned up a few times. The V call is TRBV7-2, the J call TRBJ2-5, with TRBD1 matching over 7 bases. Trimming removed 3 bases from V and 1 base from J; junction bases left unmatched: 2. CDR1 is SGHTA and CDR2 is FQGNSA in the germline V gene. This CDR3 is 14 amino acids long. CDR3 nucleotide sequence: TGTGCCAGCAGCTTCGACAGGGTCCAAGAGACCCAGTACTTC. The encoded protein is CASSFDRVQETQYF.

The chain joins TRBV9 to TRBJ2-3; 10 bases line up with TRBD2. This CDR3 spans 14 amino acids. The junction had 4 bases not matched to a gene; V was cut back by 5 bases and J by 4 bases. The germline V gene encodes CDR1 SGDLS and CDR2 YYNGEE. The CDR3 DNA reads TGTGCCAGCAGAAGAGCGGGGGGGCCAGATACGCAGTATTTT. This gives the protein CASRRAGGPDTQYF.